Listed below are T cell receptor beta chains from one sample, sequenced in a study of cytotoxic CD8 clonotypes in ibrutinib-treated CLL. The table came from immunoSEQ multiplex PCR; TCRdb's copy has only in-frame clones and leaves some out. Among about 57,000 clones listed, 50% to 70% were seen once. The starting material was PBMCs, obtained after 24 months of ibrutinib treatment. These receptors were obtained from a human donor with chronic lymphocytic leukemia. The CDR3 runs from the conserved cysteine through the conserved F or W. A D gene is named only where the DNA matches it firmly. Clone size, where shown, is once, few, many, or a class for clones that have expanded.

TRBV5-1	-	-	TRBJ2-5	TGCGCCAGCAGCCGAGGGAGAGAGACCCAGTACTTC	CASSRGRETQYF
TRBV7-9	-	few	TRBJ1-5	TGTGCCAGCAGCTTAGCCTTCCGGTGGTCAGCCCAGCATTTT	CASSLAFRWSAQHF
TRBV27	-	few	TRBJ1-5	TGTGCCAGCAGTTTTACGTCACAGCTAAATCAGCCCCAGCATTTT	CASSFTSQLNQPQHF
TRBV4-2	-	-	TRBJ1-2	TGTGCCAGCAGCTGGGTTGGCGGCTACACCTTC	CASSWVGGYTF
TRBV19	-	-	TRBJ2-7	TGTGCCAGTAGTATAGGGGCAGGCACGGGACTTTACGAGCAGTACTTC	CASSIGAGTGLYEQYF
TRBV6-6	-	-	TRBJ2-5	TGTGCCAGCAGTTACTCGGGACACCAAGAGACCCAGTACTTC	CASSYSGHQETQYF
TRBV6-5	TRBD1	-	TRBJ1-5	TGTGCCAGCAGTTACGGACAGGGCAATCAGCCCCAGCATTTT	CASSYGQGNQPQHF
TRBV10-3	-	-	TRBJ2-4	TGTGCCATCAGTGAGTCCGGACCTATTCAGTACTTC	CAISESGPIQYF
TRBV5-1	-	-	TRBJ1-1	TGCGCCAGCAGCGCCTACAGGGCCGACACTGAAGCTTTCTTT	CASSAYRADTEAFF
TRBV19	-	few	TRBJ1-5	TGTGCCAGTAGTATAGGGCCCAAAGAGCCCCAGCATTTT	CASSIGPKEPQHF
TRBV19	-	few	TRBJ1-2	TGTGCCAGTAGAACAGGGCCCGGCTATGGCTACACCTTC	CASRTGPGYGYTF
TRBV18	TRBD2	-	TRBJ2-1	TGTGCCACCTGCCACCTAGCGGGAGATGAGCAGTTCTTC	CATCHLAGDEQFF
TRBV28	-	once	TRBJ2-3	TGTGCCAGCCTACCGGCAGGGTGGGACACAGATACGCAGTATTTT	CASLPAGWDTDTQYF
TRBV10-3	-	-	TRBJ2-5	TGTGCCATCAGCCGGGACCACGAAATGGAGACCCAGTACTTC	CAISRDHEMETQYF
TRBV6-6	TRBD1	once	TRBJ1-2	TGTGCCAGCATTTTACGTGACAGGGATGGCTACACCTTC	CASILRDRDGYTF
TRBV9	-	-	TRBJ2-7	TGTGCCAGCAGCGTACAGTCCTTTTCCTACGAGCAGTACTTC	CASSVQSFSYEQYF
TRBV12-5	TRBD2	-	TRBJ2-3	TGTGCTAGTGGTTTGGTGTTGTCGAGCGGGAGGAAAGATACGCAGTATTTT	CASGLVLSSGRKDTQYF
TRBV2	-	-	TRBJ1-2	TGTGCCAGCAGTGCGGCTGCTCAAGGGGTAGGCTACACCTTC	CASSAAAQGVGYTF
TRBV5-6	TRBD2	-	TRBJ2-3	TGTGCCAGCAGCTTTAGGCGGGAGACGGCAGATACGCAGTATTTT	CASSFRRETADTQYF
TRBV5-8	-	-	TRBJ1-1	TGTGCCAGCAGCTTGGACAGAAACACTGAAGCTTTCTTT	CASSLDRNTEAFF
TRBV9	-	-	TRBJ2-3	TGTGCCAGCAATTTGGGGGGGCCCGTAGATACGCAGTATTTT	CASNLGGPVDTQYF
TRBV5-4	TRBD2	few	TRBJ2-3	TGTGCCAGCAGTTATCTTCGGACTAGCGGGAGGGCCGATACGCAGTATTTT	CASSYLRTSGRADTQYF
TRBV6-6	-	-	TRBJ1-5	TGTGCCAGCAGCCCCCCCGGCGGCACACCCCAGCATTTT	CASSPPGGTPQHF
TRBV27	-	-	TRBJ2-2	TGTGCCAGCAGTGTCAGGGGCACGAACACCGGGGAGCTGTTTTTT	CASSVRGTNTGELFF